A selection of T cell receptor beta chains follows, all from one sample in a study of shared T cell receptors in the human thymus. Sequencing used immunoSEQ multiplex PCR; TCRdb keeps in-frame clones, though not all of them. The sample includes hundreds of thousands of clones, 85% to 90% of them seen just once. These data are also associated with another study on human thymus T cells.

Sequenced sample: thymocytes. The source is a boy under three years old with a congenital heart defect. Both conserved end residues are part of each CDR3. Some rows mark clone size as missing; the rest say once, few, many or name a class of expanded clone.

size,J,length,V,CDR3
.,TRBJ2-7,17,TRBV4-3,CASSPSGSSGSNYEQYF
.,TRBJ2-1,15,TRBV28,CASDRWRVPYNEQFF
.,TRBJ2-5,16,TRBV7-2,CASSLFRDSQQETQYF
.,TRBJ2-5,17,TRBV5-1,CASRLYLAGGVDETQYF
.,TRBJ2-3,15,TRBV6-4,CASSPGSGRADTQYF
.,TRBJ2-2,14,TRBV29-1,CSVGGPGPTGELFF
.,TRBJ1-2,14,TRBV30,CAWETGGTNYGYTF
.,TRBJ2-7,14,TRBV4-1,CASSHRFGTYEQYF
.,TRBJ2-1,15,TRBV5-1,CASSYVGQGYNEQFF
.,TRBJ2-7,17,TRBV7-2,CASSPAGLAGAGVEQYF
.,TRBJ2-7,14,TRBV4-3,CASSLDRTGDEQYF
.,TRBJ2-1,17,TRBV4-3,CASSQDRGGTGNNEQFF
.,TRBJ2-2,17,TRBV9,CASSVGSPGVNTGELFF
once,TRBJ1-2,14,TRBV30,CAWRGLSGPYGYTF
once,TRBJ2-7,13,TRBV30,CAWAGTGGPEQYF
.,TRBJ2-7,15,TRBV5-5,CASSFRLAGTYEQYF
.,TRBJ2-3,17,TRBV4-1,CASSLPRLAGGIDTQYF
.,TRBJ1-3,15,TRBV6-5,CASSDRGSAGNTIYF
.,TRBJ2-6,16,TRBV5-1,CASSLVWGVGANVLTF
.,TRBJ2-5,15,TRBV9,CASSVGQGGYETQYF
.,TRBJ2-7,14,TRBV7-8,CASSLPEREGEQYF
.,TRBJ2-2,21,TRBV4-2,CASSQGPGTSGRAPPTGELFF
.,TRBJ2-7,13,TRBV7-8,CASSLAGAYEQYF
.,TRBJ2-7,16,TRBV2,CASSPGTSGEDYEQYF
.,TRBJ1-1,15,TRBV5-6,CASSLGAQGNTEAFF
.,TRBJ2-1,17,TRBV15,CATSRGSRGTADNEQFF